These T cell receptor beta chains were read from a single sample in a study of blood T cell repertoires in COVID-19. Clones were sequenced by immunoSEQ multiplex PCR, and TCRdb holds only the in-frame ones, with some missing. The sample yields over 150,000 clones, 65% to 85% seen once. Sequencing was carried out using peripheral blood. Source of these receptors: a woman older than 75 with acute or convalescent COVID-19. The CDR3 runs from the conserved cysteine through the conserved F or W. The order of the fields is CDR3 protein, V gene, clone size, CDR3 length, D gene, J gene. A D gene is named only where the DNA matches it firmly. A row's size may be missing; if present it is once, few, many or a size class.

CASSVDQGPTHSEAFF,TRBV9,NA,16,NA,TRBJ1-1
CASSLRGNQPQHF,TRBV11-2,NA,13,NA,TRBJ1-5
CASSPGYPGNGYTF,TRBV11-2,NA,14,NA,TRBJ1-2
CASSQDGRGGPDTQYF,TRBV4-3,NA,16,TRBD2,TRBJ2-3
CASSPGITSNQPQHF,TRBV5-6,few,15,NA,TRBJ1-5
CASSDTFRGYEQYF,TRBV6-1,NA,14,NA,TRBJ2-7
CASSVGGGGWTEEKLFF,TRBV9,NA,17,TRBD1,TRBJ1-4
CASSISLNSYEQYF,TRBV19,once,14,NA,TRBJ2-7
CASSSPFWTGRTQYF,TRBV7-8,NA,15,TRBD1,TRBJ2-5
CASTGDRATGELFF,TRBV19,NA,14,TRBD1,TRBJ2-2
CASSLDTGRSQETQYF,TRBV11-2,few,16,NA,TRBJ2-5
CATRGPSAYEQYF,TRBV19,NA,13,NA,TRBJ2-7
CASSTGTGPQETQYF,TRBV5-1,NA,15,TRBD1,TRBJ2-5
CASSLDAGGHEKLFF,TRBV7-9,once,15,NA,TRBJ1-4
CASSVRTANYGYTF,TRBV9,NA,14,NA,TRBJ1-2
CASSMQAGVAQPQHF,TRBV19,NA,15,NA,TRBJ1-5
CAWKVGRGPYGYTF,TRBV30,NA,14,TRBD1,TRBJ1-2
CASSLDPRGGLETQYF,TRBV5-1,NA,16,TRBD2,TRBJ2-5
CASSVIGGQAFLDSPLHF,TRBV10-2,NA,18,TRBD1,TRBJ1-6
CAWSRAGTGFQPQHF,TRBV30,few,15,TRBD1,TRBJ1-5
CASSDWGEAKNIQYF,TRBV18,NA,15,NA,TRBJ2-4
CASSPERGEEQFF,TRBV7-3,NA,13,TRBD2,TRBJ2-1
CATSDAGYNYGYTF,TRBV24-1,NA,14,NA,TRBJ1-2
CASSGLAGEGDTQYF,TRBV5-1,NA,15,TRBD2,TRBJ2-3
CASSQDGDSAPYEQYF,TRBV4-2,NA,16,NA,TRBJ2-7
CASSGTGGYNEQFF,TRBV25-1,once,14,TRBD1,TRBJ2-1
CASSKGSPVNEQFF,TRBV21-1,once,14,NA,TRBJ2-1
CASTPWGQGVNYGYTF,TRBV23-1,NA,16,TRBD1,TRBJ1-2
CASSQAGGYEQYF,TRBV6-5,NA,13,NA,TRBJ2-7
CASSQRQGVNTEAFF,TRBV3-1/TRBV3-2,NA,15,TRBD1,TRBJ1-1
CASSLHSGTGSSPLHF,TRBV7-6,NA,16,TRBD1,TRBJ1-6
CASRKDGTTNTGELFF,TRBV27,NA,16,NA,TRBJ2-2
CSVDGRAGYLGYTF,TRBV29-1,NA,14,NA,TRBJ1-2
CASSKVPTSLEGELFF,TRBV21-1,NA,16,NA,TRBJ1-4
CASRRVVGSNTEAFF,TRBV5-1,NA,15,NA,TRBJ1-1
CASSPPAGFDYGYTF,TRBV18,few,15,NA,TRBJ1-2
CASSAPGTAFYEQYF,TRBV19,NA,15,NA,TRBJ2-7
CASTQGVYGNTIYF,TRBV2,NA,14,TRBD1,TRBJ1-3
CASSFTSVDTQYF,TRBV7-2,once,13,TRBD2,TRBJ2-3
CASRAGTGDYNSPLHF,TRBV5-5,NA,16,TRBD1,TRBJ1-6
CASSRTNSNQPQHF,TRBV18,NA,14,NA,TRBJ1-5
CASSLYIAGGLYEQFF,TRBV27,NA,16,TRBD2,TRBJ2-1
CASSQVSTNYGYTF,TRBV14,NA,14,NA,TRBJ1-2
CASSSPGEGDTEAFF,TRBV5-6,NA,15,NA,TRBJ1-1
CASSLQTRAGEQYF,TRBV6-5,NA,14,NA,TRBJ2-7
CAIKDGQGAEYEQFF,TRBV10-3,NA,15,TRBD1,TRBJ2-1